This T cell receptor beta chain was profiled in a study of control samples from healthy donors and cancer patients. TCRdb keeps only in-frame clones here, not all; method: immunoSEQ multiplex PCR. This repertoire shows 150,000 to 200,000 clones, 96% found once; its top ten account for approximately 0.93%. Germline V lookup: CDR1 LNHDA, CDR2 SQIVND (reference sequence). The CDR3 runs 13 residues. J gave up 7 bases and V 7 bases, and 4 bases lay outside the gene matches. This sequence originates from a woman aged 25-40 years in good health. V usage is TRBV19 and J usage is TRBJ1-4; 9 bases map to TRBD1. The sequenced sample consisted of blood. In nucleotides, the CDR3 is TGTGCCAGTAACAGGGGGCGTGGTGAAAAACTGTTTTTT. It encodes CASNRGRGEKLFF.